This T cell receptor beta chain is from a study of shared clonotypes between healthy human individuals. The naive CD8 subset, CD45RO-negative cells positively selected for CCR7, excluded terminally differentiated effector memory CD45RA+ cells. Study-wide findings and caveats: Clonotype sharing among donors was thought likely to change with sequencing depth.

CDR1 and CDR2 from the germline V gene are LNHNV and YYDKDF (reference sequence). V was pared by 3 bases and J by 0 bases, with 3 bases between. There are 13 residues in the CDR3. As concerns this clone: Its antigen is not identified. This specimen includes other DNA sequences encoding the same CDR3.

The assay was immunoSEQ multiplex PCR, and TCRdb's table has in-frame clones only and misses some. The data show just over 2,000,000 clones, roughly 95% seen once. This clonotype was obtained from a man aged 18 to 35 in good health. The chain recombines TRBV15 with TRBJ2-1; D ambiguous. The specimen sequenced was naive CD8+ T cells sorted from blood. For the CDR3, the DNA is TGTGCCACCAGCAGGGCCTCCTACAATGAGCAGTTCTTC. Its translation: CATSRASYNEQFF.